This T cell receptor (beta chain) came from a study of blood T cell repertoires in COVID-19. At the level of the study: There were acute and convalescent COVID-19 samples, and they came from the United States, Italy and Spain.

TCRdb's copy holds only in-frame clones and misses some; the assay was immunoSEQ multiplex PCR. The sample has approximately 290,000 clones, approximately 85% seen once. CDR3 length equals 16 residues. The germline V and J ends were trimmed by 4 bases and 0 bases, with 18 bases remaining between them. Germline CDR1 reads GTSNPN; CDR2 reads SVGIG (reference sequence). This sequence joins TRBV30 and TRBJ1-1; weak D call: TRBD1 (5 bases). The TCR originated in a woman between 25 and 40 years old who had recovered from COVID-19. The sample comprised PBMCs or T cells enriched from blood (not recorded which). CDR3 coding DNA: TGTGCCTGGATTAGTTCGCTAGTGGGGCTGAACACTGAAGCTTTCTTT. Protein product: CAWISSLVGLNTEAFF.